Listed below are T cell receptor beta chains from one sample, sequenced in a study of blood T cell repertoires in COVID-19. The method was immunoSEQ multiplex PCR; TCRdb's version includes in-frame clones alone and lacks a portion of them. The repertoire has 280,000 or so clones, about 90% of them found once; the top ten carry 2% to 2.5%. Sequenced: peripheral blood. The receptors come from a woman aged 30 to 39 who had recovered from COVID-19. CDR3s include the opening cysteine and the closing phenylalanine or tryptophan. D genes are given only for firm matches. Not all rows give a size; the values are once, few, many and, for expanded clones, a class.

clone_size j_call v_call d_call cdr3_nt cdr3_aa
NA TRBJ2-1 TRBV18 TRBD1 TGTGCCAGCTCACCAGGGACAGGGGGCGCACACAATGAGCAGTTCTTC CASSPGTGGAHNEQFF
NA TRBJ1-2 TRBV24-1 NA TGTGCCACCAGCGGTGGGGCTGGCTACACCTTC CATSGGAGYTF
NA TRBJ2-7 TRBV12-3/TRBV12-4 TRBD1 TGTGCCAGCAGCTGGACAGGGGACGAGCAGTACTTC CASSWTGDEQYF
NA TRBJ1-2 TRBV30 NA TGTGCCTGGAGTGTACACCCGGGGGGCGCGGATGGCTACACCTTC CAWSVHPGGADGYTF
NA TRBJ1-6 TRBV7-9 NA TGTGCCAGCAGCCCAGGGTTCAATTCACCCCTCCACTTT CASSPGFNSPLHF
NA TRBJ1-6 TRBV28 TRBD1 TGTGCCAGCAGTCCGCCAGGGGGATACTCACCCCTCCACTTT CASSPPGGYSPLHF
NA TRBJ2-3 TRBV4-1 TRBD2 TGCGCCAGCAGCCCCCTCGGACTAGCGGGGGGTAGCACAGATACGCAGTATTTT CASSPLGLAGGSTDTQYF
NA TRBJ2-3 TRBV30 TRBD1 TGTGCCTGGAGTGGAGCGGCAGGGGGCCCGACAGATACGCAGTATTTT CAWSGAAGGPTDTQYF
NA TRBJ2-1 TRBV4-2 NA TGTGCCAGCAGCCCGGGGAGCACCTACAATGAGCAGTTCTTC CASSPGSTYNEQFF
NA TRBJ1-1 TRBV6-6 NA TGTGCCAGCAGTTCCCCCGACACTGAAGCTTTCTTT CASSSPDTEAFF
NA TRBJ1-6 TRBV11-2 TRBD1 TGTGCCAGCAGCTTAGTTTTGGACAGGAATTCACCCCTCCACTTT CASSLVLDRNSPLHF
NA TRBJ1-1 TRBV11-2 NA TGTGCCAGCAGCTTAGGGGAGAGAACTGAAGCTTTCTTT CASSLGERTEAFF
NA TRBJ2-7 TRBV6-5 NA TGTGCCAGCAGTCCGTGGAGTATGAGCGAGCAGTACTTC CASSPWSMSEQYF
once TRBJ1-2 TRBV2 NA TGTGCCAGCATTTCGGAGCGGGACACCCGTGGCTACACCTTC CASISERDTRGYTF
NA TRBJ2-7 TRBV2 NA TGTGCCAGCAGTGTCCAGGGGTTCTACGAGCAGTACTTC CASSVQGFYEQYF
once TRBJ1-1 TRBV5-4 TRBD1 TGTGCCAGCAGCCCCCGGGACAGGGGAACTGAAGCTTTCTTT CASSPRDRGTEAFF
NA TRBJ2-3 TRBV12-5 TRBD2 TGTGCTAGTGCCAAGGGACTAGACACAGATACGCAGTATTTT CASAKGLDTDTQYF
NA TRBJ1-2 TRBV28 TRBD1 TGTGCCAGCAGTTTACTTTACGGGACAGGGGTTCGCGGCTACACCTTC CASSLLYGTGVRGYTF
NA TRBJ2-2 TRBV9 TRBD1 TGTGCCAGCGCGGGACAGGGCGTATTTGGGGAGCTGTTTTTT CASAGQGVFGELFF
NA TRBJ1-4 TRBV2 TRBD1 TGTGCCAGCAGCCTCCGACAGGGGGGTGAAAAACTGTTTTTT CASSLRQGGEKLFF
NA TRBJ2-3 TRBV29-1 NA TGCAGCGCAGGACAGCTACTTTCCACAGATACGCAGTATTTT CSAGQLLSTDTQYF
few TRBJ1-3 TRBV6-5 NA TGTGCCAGCAGTTACTCGATAGCGAATGGAAACACCATATATTTT CASSYSIANGNTIYF
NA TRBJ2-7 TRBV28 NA TGTGCCAGCAGTTTGGAAGGGGTTTACTCCTACGAGCAGTACTTC CASSLEGVYSYEQYF
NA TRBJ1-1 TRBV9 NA TGTGCCAGCAGCGCACGGGGGGAGGGACACACTGAAGCTTTCTTT CASSARGEGHTEAFF
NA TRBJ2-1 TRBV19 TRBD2 TGTGCCAGTAGTATAGGGCTAGCGGACCCCAATGAGCAGTTCTTC CASSIGLADPNEQFF